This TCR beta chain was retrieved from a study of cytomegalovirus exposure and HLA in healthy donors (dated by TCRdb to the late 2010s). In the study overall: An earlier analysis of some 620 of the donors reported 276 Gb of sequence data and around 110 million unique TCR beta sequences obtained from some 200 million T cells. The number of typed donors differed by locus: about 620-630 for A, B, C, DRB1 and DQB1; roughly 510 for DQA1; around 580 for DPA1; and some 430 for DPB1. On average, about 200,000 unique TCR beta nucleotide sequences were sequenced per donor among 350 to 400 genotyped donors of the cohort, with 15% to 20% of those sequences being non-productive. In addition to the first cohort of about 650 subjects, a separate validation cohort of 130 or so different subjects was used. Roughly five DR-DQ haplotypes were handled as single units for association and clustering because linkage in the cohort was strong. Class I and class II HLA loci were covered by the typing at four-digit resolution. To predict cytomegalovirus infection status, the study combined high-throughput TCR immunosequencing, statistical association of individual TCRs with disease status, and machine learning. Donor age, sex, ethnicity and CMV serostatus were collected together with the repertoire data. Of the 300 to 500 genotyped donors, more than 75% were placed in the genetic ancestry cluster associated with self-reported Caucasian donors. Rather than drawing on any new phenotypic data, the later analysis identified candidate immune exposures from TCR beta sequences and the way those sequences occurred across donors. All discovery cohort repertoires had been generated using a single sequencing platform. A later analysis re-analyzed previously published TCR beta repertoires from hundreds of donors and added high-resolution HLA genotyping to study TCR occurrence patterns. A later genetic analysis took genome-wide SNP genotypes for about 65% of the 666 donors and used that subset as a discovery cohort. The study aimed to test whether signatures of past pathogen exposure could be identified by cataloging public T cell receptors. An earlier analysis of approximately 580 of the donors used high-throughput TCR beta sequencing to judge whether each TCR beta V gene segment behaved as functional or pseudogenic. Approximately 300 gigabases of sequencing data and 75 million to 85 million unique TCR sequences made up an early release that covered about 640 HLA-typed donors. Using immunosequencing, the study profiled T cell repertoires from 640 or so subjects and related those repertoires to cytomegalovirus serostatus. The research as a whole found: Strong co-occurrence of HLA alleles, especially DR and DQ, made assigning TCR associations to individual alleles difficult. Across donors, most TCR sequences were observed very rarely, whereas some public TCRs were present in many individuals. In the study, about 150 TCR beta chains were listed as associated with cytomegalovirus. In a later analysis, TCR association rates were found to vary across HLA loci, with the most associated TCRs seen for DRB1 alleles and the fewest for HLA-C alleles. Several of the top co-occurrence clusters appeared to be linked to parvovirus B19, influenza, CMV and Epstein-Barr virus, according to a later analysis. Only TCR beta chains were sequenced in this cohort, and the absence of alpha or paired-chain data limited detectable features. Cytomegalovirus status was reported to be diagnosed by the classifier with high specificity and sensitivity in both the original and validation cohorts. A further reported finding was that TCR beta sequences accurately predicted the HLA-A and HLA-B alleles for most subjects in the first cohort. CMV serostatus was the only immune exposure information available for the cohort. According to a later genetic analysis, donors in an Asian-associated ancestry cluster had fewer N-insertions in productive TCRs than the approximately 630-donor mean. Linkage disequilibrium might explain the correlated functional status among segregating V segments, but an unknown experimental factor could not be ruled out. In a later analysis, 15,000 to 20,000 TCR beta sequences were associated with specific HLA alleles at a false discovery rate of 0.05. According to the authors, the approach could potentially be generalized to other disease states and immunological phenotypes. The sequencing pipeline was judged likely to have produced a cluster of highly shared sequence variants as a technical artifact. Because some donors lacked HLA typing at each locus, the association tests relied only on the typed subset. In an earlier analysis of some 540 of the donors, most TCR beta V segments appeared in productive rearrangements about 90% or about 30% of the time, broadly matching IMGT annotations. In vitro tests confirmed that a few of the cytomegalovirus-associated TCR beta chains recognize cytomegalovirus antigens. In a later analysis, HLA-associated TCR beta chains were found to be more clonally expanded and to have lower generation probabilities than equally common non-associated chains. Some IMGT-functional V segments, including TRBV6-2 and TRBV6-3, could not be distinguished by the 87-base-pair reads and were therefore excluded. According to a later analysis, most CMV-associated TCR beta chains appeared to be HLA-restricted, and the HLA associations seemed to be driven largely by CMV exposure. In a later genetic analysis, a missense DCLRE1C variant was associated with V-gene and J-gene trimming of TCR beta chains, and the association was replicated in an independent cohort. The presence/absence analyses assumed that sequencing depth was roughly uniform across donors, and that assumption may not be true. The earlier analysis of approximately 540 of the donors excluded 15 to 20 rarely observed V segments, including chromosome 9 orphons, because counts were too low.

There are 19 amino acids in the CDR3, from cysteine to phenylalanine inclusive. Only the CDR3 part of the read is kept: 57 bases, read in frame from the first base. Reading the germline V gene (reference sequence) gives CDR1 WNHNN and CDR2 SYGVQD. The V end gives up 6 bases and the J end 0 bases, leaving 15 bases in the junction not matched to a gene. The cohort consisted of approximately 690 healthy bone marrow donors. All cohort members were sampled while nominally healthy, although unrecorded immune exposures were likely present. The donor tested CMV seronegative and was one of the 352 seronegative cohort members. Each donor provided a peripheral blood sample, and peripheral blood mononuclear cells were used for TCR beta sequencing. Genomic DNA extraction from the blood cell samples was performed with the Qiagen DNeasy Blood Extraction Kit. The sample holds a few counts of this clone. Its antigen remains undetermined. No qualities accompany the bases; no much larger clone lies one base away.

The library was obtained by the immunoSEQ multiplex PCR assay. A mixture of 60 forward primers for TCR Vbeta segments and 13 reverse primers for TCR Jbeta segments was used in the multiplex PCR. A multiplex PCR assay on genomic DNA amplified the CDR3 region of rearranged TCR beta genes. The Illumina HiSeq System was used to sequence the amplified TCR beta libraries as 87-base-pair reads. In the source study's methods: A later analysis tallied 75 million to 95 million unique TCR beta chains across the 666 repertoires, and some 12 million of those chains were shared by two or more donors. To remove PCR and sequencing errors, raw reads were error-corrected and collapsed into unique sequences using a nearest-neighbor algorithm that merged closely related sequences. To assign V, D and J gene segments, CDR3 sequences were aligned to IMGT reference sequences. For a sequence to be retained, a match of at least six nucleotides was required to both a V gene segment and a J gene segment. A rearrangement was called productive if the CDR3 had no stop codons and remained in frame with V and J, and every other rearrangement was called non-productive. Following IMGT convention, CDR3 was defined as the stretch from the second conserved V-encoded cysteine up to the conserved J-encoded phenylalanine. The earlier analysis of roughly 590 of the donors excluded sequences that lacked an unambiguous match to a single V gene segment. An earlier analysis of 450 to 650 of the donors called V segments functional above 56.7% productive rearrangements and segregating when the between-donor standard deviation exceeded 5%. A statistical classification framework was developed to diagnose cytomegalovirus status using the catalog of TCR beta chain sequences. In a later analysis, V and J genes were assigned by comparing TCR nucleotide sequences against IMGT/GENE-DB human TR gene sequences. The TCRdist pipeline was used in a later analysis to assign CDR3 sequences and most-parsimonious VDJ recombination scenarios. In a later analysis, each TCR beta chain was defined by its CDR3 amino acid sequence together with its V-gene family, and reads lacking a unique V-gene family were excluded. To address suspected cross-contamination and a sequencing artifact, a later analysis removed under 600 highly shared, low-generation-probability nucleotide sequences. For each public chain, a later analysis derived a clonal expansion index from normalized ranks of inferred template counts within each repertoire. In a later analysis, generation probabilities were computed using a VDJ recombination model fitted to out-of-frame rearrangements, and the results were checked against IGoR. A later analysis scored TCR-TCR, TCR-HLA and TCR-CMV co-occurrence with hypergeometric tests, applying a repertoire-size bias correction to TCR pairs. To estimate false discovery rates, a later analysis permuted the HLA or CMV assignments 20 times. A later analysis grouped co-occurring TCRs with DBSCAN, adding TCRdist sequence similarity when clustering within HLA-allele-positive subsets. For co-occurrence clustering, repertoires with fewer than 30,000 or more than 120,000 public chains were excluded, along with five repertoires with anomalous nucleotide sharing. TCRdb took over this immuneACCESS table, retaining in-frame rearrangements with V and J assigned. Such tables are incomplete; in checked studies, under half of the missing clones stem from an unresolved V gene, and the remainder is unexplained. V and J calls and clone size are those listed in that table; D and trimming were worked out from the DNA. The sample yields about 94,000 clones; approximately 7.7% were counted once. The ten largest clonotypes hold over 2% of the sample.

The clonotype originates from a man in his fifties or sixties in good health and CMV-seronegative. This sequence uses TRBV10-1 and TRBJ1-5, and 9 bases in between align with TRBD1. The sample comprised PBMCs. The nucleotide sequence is TGCGCCAGCAGGGCCGGGACAGGGTCTTTTCCGGATAGCAATCAGCCCCAGCATTTT. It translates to CASRAGTGSFPDSNQPQHF.